The 15 T cell receptor beta chains below come from one sample, sequenced in a study of blood T cell repertoires in COVID-19. Repertoires were generated with immunoSEQ multiplex PCR, while TCRdb's copy carries only in-frame clones and drops some. Of around 100,000 clones listed, approximately 79% were seen once; the top ten hold under 5%. Material: peripheral blood. Receptor source: an older man with COVID-19, enrolled during active disease.

V and J are TRBV19 and TRBJ2-6, with TRBD1 matching over 9 bases. The germline V gene encodes CDR1 LNHDA and CDR2 SQIVND (reference sequence). The CDR3 length is 15 residues. After removal of 5 bases from V and 4 bases from J, the junction contained 3 bases not matched to a gene. The CDR3 nucleotides read TGTGCCAGTAGTCCACAGGGGGCCGGGGCCAACGTCCTGACTTTC. Amino acids: CASSPQGAGANVLTF.

This clone has a single count. V gene TRBV10-3 combines with J gene TRBJ2-2; D is perhaps TRBD2 (6 bases). This CDR3 has 15 residues. The germline V gene encodes CDR1 ENHRY and CDR2 SYGVKD. Trimming cost V 2 bases and J 4 bases, with 11 bases left between them. CDR3 bases: TGTGCCATCAGTGAGGGTATGGAGGGCACCGGGGAGCTGTTTTTT. It is translated as CAISEGMEGTGELFF.

This clone was seen ten or more times. The rearrangement uses TRBV28 and TRBJ1-1; D gene uncertain. V gave up 3 bases and J gave up 4 bases, with 3 bases separating them. This CDR3 comprises 11 residues. Germline V gene sequence: CDR1 MDHEN, CDR2 SYDVKM. CDR3 DNA sequence: TGTGCCAGCAGTTTCGGCACTGAAGCTTTCTTT. Translation: CASSFGTEAFF.

The V gene is TRBV9, the J gene TRBJ2-3; 9 bases are shared with TRBD2. This CDR3 comprises 17 residues. The trim removed 2 bases at V and 6 bases at J, leaving 13 bases unmatched. Germline values: CDR1 SGDLS, CDR2 YYNGEE. CDR3 DNA sequence: TGTGCCAGCAGCGTTCTTTATACAGCGGGAGGTCTGGATACGCAGTATTTT. This codes for CASSVLYTAGGLDTQYF.

The chain links TRBV5-1 to TRBJ2-1, with unresolved D. The CDR3 spans 16 residues. Per germline, CDR1 SGHRS and CDR2 YFSETQ. V was cut by 1 base and J by 3 bases, with 14 bases left in between. The CDR3 loop reads CASSLIPTGFYNEQFF. In DNA, the CDR3 is TGCGCCAGCAGCTTGATCCCCACGGGTTTCTACAATGAGCAGTTCTTC. The variable domain in full, completed from reference TRBV5-1 and TRBJ2-1, reads KAGVTQTPRYLIKTRGQQVTLSCSPISGHRSVSWYQQTPGQGLQFLFEYFSETQRNKGNFPGRFSGRQFSNSRSEMNVSTLELGDSALYLCASSLIPTGFYNEQFFGPGTRLTVL.

V is TRBV3-1 (or the pseudogene TRBV3-2) and J is TRBJ1-4, with a possible D match to TRBD1 (6 bases). This CDR3 has 16 residues. V lost 6 bases and J lost 5, with 19 bases in between. Per the germline V gene, CDR1 is LGHDT and CDR2 is YNNKEL (reference sequence). CDR3 protein: CASRFSHRVLNEKLFF. In DNA form, the CDR3 reads TGTGCCAGCAGGTTCTCACACAGGGTTCTAAATGAAAAACTGTTTTTT.

CDR3 loop: CASSRQETGYGYTF. As DNA, the CDR3 is TGTGCCAGCAGCAGACAAGAGACAGGCTATGGCTACACCTTC. The V and J genes are TRBV6-2 or TRBV6-3 and TRBJ1-2; D may be TRBD1 (6 bases). The germline gives CDR1 MNHEY, CDR2 SVGEGT. The CDR3 runs 14 residues. V dropped 6 bases and J dropped 4 bases, with 15 bases sitting between them.

This chain connects TRBV7-9 to TRBJ2-7, with TRBD1 matching over 7 bases. The CDR3 length is 14 residues. The trim removed 1 base at V and 9 bases at J, leaving 9 bases unmatched. Germline V gene data show CDR1 as SEHNR and CDR2 as FQNEAQ (reference sequence). DNA of the CDR3: TGTGCCAGCAGCTTAGTGAGACAGGGTCAGTGGCAGTACTTC. Amino acid sequence: CASSLVRQGQWQYF.

The rearrangement uses TRBV27 and TRBJ2-7; D is unclear. V shed 6 bases and J shed 0 bases, with 12 bases lying between them. Germline CDR1 MNHEY, CDR2 SMNVEV (reference sequence). This CDR3 spans 14 amino acids. The CDR3 bases are TGTGCCAGCAGGACCCGACAAAGCTCCTACGAGCAGTACTTC. It codes for CASRTRQSSYEQYF.

This clone was seen only a few times. The CDR3 here is CASSSRTGDSYEQYF. CDR3 sequence (DNA): TGTGCCAGCAGCTCCCGGACAGGAGATTCCTACGAGCAGTACTTC. The chain joins TRBV7-2 to TRBJ2-7, with 7 bases identical to TRBD1. The CDR3 is 15 residues long. The germline CDR1 and CDR2 sequences are SGHTA and FQGNSA. J was trimmed by 1 base and V by 4 bases; bases with no gene match: 7.

The chain combines TRBV5-1 with TRBJ2-5; D is perhaps TRBD1 (6 bases). The CDR3 has 14 amino acids. The germline V and J ends were trimmed by 4 bases and 1 base, with 11 bases remaining between them. From germline, CDR1 is SGHRS and CDR2 YFSETQ. The CDR3: CASSAGQPQETQYF. The DNA of the CDR3 is TGCGCCAGCAGCGCCGGACAGCCCCAAGAGACCCAGTACTTC.

The V call is TRBV2, the J call TRBJ2-5, with 7 bases lining up with TRBD2. The CDR3 spans 15 residues. The junction had 7 bases not matched to a gene; V was cut back by 5 bases and J by 1 base. Germline V gene data show CDR1 as SNHLY and CDR2 as FYNNEI. The CDR3 sequence is CASSLRGTTQETQYF. For the CDR3, the DNA is TGTGCCAGCAGTCTAAGAGGGACTACCCAAGAGACCCAGTACTTC.

The chain has TRBV6-2 or TRBV6-3 and TRBJ2-7, with D tentatively TRBD1 (6 bases). The V gene's germline CDR1 is MNHEY and CDR2 SVGEGT. Between the trimmed V and J ends, which lost 3 bases and 3 bases, there was a span of 15 bases. This CDR3 is built from 15 residues. The CDR3 DNA reads TGTGCCAGCAGTTATGGGGGCACTCCCGGCTACGAGCAGTACTTC. This codes for CASSYGGTPGYEQYF.

This sequence joins TRBV7-2 and TRBJ1-6; 7 bases are shared with TRBD1. Germline V lookup: CDR1 SGHTA, CDR2 FQGNSA. This CDR3 is built from 15 residues. J gave up 6 bases and V 4 bases, and 6 bases lay outside the gene matches. CDR3 in amino acids: CASSYGTVTNSPLHF. For the CDR3, the DNA is TGTGCCAGCAGCTACGGGACAGTTACTAATTCACCCCTCCACTTT.

The chain uses TRBV6-1 and TRBJ2-7, with D tentatively TRBD2 (6 bases). CDR1 MNHNS and CDR2 SASEGT come from the germline V gene. With 4 bases removed from V and 2 bases from J, the gap between germline ends came to 21 bases. There are 17 residues in the CDR3. Here the CDR3 reads CASSAPSGGTLTYEQYF. The CDR3 nucleotides read TGTGCCAGCAGTGCCCCATCTGGCGGGACCCTAACCTACGAGCAGTACTTC.